A selection of T cell receptor beta chains follows, all from one sample in a study of T cells in Graves' hyperthyroidism and ophthalmopathy. TCRdb recomputed calls from the multiplex PCR reads with MiXCR, one row per CDR3 protein. Among around 720,000 distinct CDR3 sequences listed, roughly 32% were seen once. Input material: blood. The source is a woman aged 40 to 49 with Graves' hyperthyroidism. CDR3s leave out the opening cysteine and the closing phenylalanine or tryptophan. A D gene is named only where the DNA matches it firmly.

len: 16
j_gene: TRBJ2-7
v_gene: TRBV7-8
d_gene: TRBD2
CDR3aa: ASSLERAGGHFSYEQY

len: 9
j_gene: TRBJ2-5
v_gene: TRBV11-2
d_gene: NA
CDR3aa: ASSLIVTQY

len: 10
j_gene: TRBJ2-7
v_gene: TRBV7-2
d_gene: NA
CDR3aa: ASSPTWDEQY

len: 11
j_gene: TRBJ1-2
v_gene: TRBV19
d_gene: NA
CDR3aa: ASTEEQYYGYT

len: 11
j_gene: TRBJ1-2
v_gene: TRBV7-9
d_gene: NA
CDR3aa: ASSLIQTYGYT

len: 13
j_gene: TRBJ2-7
v_gene: TRBV5-4
d_gene: TRBD2
CDR3aa: ASSLLAGATYEQY

len: 12
j_gene: TRBJ2-2
v_gene: TRBV5-5
d_gene: NA
CDR3aa: ASSTKTNTGELF

len: 11
j_gene: TRBJ1-2
v_gene: TRBV24-1
d_gene: NA
CDR3aa: ATQPGQGTLHT

len: 11
j_gene: TRBJ2-2
v_gene: TRBV7-9
d_gene: NA
CDR3aa: ASSLQGSGELL

len: 16
j_gene: TRBJ2-7
v_gene: TRBV20-1
d_gene: NA
CDR3aa: SARPIRDKPYSSYEQY

len: 13
j_gene: TRBJ1-1
v_gene: TRBV7-9
d_gene: NA
CDR3aa: ASRSSGAANTEAF

len: 13
j_gene: TRBJ2-7
v_gene: TRBV7-6
d_gene: NA
CDR3aa: ASSPIGASVDEQY

len: 14
j_gene: TRBJ1-2
v_gene: TRBV12-3/TRBV12-4
d_gene: TRBD1
CDR3aa: ASSALGQGELYGYT

len: 11
j_gene: TRBJ1-1
v_gene: TRBV19
d_gene: NA
CDR3aa: ASSSAVGDKAF

len: 15
j_gene: TRBJ1-5
v_gene: TRBV15
d_gene: TRBD1
CDR3aa: ATSRDRGQGVIQPQH

len: 12
j_gene: TRBJ1-2
v_gene: TRBV6-1
d_gene: NA
CDR3aa: ASTTDRANYGYT

len: 11
j_gene: TRBJ2-2
v_gene: TRBV19
d_gene: NA
CDR3aa: ASREGNTGELF